The T cell receptor beta chain under discussion was sequenced for a study of identical twins (dated by TCRdb to 2016 to 2017). Study-wide context: To test whether fetal clonotypes persist, the study used deep sequencing on TCR alpha and beta repertoires from monozygotic twins, unrelated adults of various ages, and cord blood. To rule out contamination, replicate twin experiments were performed at different times with different library preparation protocols. Study-level results and caveats: A weaker excess of twin sharing was found in beta out-of-frame sequences because the signal-to-noise ratio was lowered by fewer shared sequences. In monozygotic twins, recombination models systematically underestimated out-of-frame TCR alpha sharing, but the models matched the sharing seen between unrelated individuals. Invariant T cells such as MAIT and iNKT could partly confound zero-insertion analyses, though diverse VJ usage argued against this for most clonotypes. Compared with coincidental sharing between unrelated individuals, out-of-frame TCR alpha sequences shared between twins showed an excess of sequences with low generation probability. Because the same donors could not be followed over many years, the conclusions relied on cross-sectional statistical analysis. Fewer insertions were carried by abundant cord blood beta clonotypes, a similar but weaker trend appeared in young adult naive repertoires, and no such trend appeared in memory repertoires.

Libraries were made using 5' RACE. Reads for this sample came from an Illumina HiSeq 2000. Template switching added a universal primer binding site, and the final cDNA carried a unique molecular identifier that allowed TCR cDNA molecules to be counted accurately. First-strand cDNA for TCR alpha and beta chains was synthesized from specific primers in the conserved constant-segment region. To control for contamination, each cDNA library was double barcoded with a SMART-Mk sample barcode plus Illumina barcodes. Two successive PCR steps introduced TruSeq adapter sequences along with Illumina sample barcodes. The Illumina HiSeq platform was used with custom primers to sequence TCR alpha and beta cDNA libraries. Per the original workflow: Raw reads were processed with MiGEC to extract unique molecular identifiers, and MiXCR was used to determine CDR3 positions. Recombination models were inferred per individual with the repgenHMM and IGoR tools using an EM algorithm. The analysis of shared clonotypes was done with the tcR package in R, with sharing normalized by the product of cloneset sizes. Out-of-frame nonproductive sequences were analyzed to study raw recombination free of thymic and clonal selection effects. TCRdb ran its own pipeline on the public reads, namely fastp trimming at Q25 and MiXCR clone calling, and kept in-frame beta chains. Under each unique CDR3 protein, matching rows form one entry showing the most common genes and DNA. The authors' filters were not applied to this entry. This sample gives hundreds of thousands of distinct CDR3 sequences in total; over 20% of them show up just once. The top ten clonotypes cover around 4.4% of the sample.

Comments on this clonotype: No antigen is known for it. No qualities accompany the bases; no much larger clone lies one base away.

CDR3 length: 14 amino acids, cysteine to phenylalanine. Only the CDR3 DNA stays, 42 bases, in frame from base 1. The germline V gene sets CDR1 to SGHDT and CDR2 to YYEEEE. Cut back by 4 bases and 5 bases, the V and J ends lie 13 bases apart. Only healthy Caucasian donors were included. The twin cohort comprised three pairs of female monozygotic twins, all aged roughly 18 to 30 years. Peripheral blood mononuclear cells were used as the source from which RNA for TCR libraries was isolated. This sample also appeared in a second study, on T cells expressing NK-cell markers. The second study reports: In sorted CD3+CD56+NKG2C+, CD3+CD56+NKG2C- and CD3+CD56-NKG2C+ T-cell subsets from 8 or 9 donors, TCR beta-chain repertoires were profiled. Of the eight sequenced donors, seven were found to be HCMV-seropositive and one was found to be HCMV-seronegative. To restrict sorting to alphabetaTCR-expressing T cells, an anti-gammadeltaTCR antibody was added in several experiments. For about 6 donors, the dominant CD3+CD56+NKG2C+ clonotypes were among the top 10 CD8+ clonotypes and accounted for about 1.0-8% of CD8+ T cells. Those dominant clonotypes were again the most abundant among CD3+CD56-NKG2C+ cells in four donors, at roughly 25-60.1%. It remained unclear whether the expanded NKG2C-expressing T cell clones were specific for HCMV antigens. The study sequenced eight donors, all healthy volunteers chosen at random: three men and five women. To determine HCMV serostatus, a commercial ELISA kit was used to detect HCMV-specific IgG in serum. For several donors, bulk peripheral blood T-cell repertoires were also sequenced from unsorted PBMC. MIGEC handled demultiplexing of the reads and grouping by UMI, while MiTCR was used to assemble and quantify clonotypes. Only TCR cDNA sequences supported by at least two reads were kept to exclude erroneous sequences. The tcR package was used for downstream repertoire analysis, and clonotypes were matched across fractions by CDR3 nucleotide sequence plus V segment. Antigen specificity was annotated against VDJdb with VDJmatch, allowing one amino acid substitution in CDR3.

Recombination connected TRBV5-6 to TRBJ2-4, with no confidently assigned D gene. The sequenced material came from PBMCs. The clonotype was recovered from a woman between 18 and 30 years old in good health. The nucleotide sequence is given as TGTGCCAGCAGCGCTGAGAGGCAAGAAAACATTCAGTACTTC. Its protein product is CASSAERQENIQYF.